In its sample, the clone carrying this T cell receptor (beta chain) was seen a few times. Its antigen is not identified. PBMCs, the starting material, were the source of sorted CD4+ and CD8+ T cells. TCR sequencing used cDNA made by reverse transcription of extracted RNA. The table came from immunoSEQ multiplex PCR; TCRdb's copy has only in-frame clones and leaves some out. The sample has approximately 150,000 clones, 55% seen once; the top ten hold under 5.5%. With V trimmed by 6 bases and J by 9 bases, 4 bases remained unmatched. Germline V gives CDR1 MNHEY, CDR2 SMNVEV (reference sequence). This CDR3 is 12 amino acids long. This record comes from a study of CD8+ T cells in alopecia areata. Overall study results and limits: Scalp specimens additionally yield sequences from normal skin's resident alphabeta T cells.

The sequence came from a human donor in good health. The chain uses TRBV27 and TRBJ2-1; 8 positions match TRBD1. Sequencing was performed on CD4+ T cells sorted from blood. CDR3 nucleotides: TGTGCCAGCAGAACAGGGGGAGGTGAGCAGTTCTTC. Its protein is CASRTGGGEQFF.